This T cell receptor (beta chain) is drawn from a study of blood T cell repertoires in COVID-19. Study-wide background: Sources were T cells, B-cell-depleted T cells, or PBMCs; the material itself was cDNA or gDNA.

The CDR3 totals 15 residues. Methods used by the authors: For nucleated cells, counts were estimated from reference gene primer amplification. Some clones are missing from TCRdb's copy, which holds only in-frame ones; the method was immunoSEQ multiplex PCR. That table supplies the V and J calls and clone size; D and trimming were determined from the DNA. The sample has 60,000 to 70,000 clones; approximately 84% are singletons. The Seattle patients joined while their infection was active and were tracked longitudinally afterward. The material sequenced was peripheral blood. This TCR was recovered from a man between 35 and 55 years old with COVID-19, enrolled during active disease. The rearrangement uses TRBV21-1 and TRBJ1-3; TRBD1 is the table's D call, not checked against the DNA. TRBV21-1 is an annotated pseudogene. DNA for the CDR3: TGTGCCAGCAGCTTCCGAGGGGGTTCTGGAAACACCATATATTTT. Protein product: CASSFRGGSGNTIYF.